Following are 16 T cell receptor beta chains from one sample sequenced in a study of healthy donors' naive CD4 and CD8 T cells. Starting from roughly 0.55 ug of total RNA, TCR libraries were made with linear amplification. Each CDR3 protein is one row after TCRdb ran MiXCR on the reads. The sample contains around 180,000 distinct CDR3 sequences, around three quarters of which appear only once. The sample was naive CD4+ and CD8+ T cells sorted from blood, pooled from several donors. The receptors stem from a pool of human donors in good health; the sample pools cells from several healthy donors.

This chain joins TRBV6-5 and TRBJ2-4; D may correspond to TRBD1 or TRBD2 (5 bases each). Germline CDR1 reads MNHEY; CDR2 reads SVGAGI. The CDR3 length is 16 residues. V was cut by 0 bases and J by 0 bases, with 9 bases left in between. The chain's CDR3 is CASSYSVGTAKNIQYF. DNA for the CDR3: TGTGCCAGCAGTTACTCAGTTGGGACAGCCAAAAACATTCAGTACTTC.

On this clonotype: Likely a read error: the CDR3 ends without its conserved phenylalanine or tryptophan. In nucleotides, the CDR3 is TGTGCCAGCATCCGCCGGGTGGGGAGGAATTCACCCCTCCACTCT. Protein product: CASIRRVGRNSPLHS. The chain employs TRBV6-5 and TRBJ1-6; the D is unclear. Trimming took off 7 bases at V and 7 bases at J, with 17 bases between the two ends. The CDR3 spans 15 residues. Germline CDR1 is MNHEY and CDR2 is SVGAGI.

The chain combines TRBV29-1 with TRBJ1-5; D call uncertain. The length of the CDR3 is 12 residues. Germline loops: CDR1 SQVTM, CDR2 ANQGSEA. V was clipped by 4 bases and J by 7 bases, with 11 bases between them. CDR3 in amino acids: CSVAGNGQPQHF. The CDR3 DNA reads TGCAGCGTTGCCGGGAATGGACAGCCCCAGCATTTT.

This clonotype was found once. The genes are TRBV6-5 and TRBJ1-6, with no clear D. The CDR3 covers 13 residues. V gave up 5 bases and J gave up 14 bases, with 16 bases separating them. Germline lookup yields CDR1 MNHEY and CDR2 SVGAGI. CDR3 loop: CASSPTQPPTLHF. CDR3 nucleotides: TGTGCCAGCAGTCCAACCCAACCTCCGACCCTCCACTTT.

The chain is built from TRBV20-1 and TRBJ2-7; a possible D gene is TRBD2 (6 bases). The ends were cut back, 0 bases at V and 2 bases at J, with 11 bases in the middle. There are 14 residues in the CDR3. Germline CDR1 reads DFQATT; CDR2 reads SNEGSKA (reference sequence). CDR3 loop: CSARDLAGTYEQYF. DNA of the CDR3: TGCAGTGCTAGAGATCTGGCGGGAACCTACGAGCAGTACTTC.

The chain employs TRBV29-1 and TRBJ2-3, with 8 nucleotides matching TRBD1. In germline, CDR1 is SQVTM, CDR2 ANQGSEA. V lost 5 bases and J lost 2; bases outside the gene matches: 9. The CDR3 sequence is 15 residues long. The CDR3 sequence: CSVSETGVVTDTQYF. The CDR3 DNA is TGCAGCGTTTCCGAGACAGGGGTGGTCACAGATACGCAGTATTTT.

CDR3 protein: CSVKAVLTDTQYF. DNA of the CDR3: TGCAGCGTTAAAGCGGTCCTCACAGATACGCAGTATTTT. This chain joins TRBV29-1 and TRBJ2-3; D might be TRBD2 (5 bases). The CDR3 runs 13 residues. V lost 5 bases, J lost 2 bases, and 11 bases lay in between. CDR1 is SQVTM, CDR2 ANQGSEA, per germline.

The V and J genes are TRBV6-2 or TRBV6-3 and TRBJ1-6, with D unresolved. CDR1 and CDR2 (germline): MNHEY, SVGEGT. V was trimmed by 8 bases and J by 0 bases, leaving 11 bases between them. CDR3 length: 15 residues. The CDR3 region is CASGLLSSYNSPLHF. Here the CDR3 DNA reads TGTGCCAGCGGCTTGTTAAGCTCCTATAATTCACCCCTCCACTTT.

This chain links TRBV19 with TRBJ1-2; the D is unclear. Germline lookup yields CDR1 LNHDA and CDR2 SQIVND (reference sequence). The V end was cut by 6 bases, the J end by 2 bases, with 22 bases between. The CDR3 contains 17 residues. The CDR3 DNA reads TGTGCCAGTAGCAAACCCCGCGACTGGGGAGGAAACTATGGCTACACCTTC. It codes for CASSKPRDWGGNYGYTF.

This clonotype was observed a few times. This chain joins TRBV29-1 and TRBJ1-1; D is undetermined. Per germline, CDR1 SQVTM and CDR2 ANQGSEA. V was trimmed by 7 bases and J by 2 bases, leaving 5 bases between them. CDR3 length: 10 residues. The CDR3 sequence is CSASNTEAFF. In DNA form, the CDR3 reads TGCAGCGCCAGTAACACTGAAGCTTTCTTT. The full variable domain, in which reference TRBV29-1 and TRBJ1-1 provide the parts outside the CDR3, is SAVISQKPSRDICQRGTSLTIQCQVDSQVTMMFWYRQQPGQSLTLIATANQGSEATYESGFVIDKFPISRPNLTFSTLTVSNMSPEDSSIYLCSASNTEAFFGQGTRLTVV.

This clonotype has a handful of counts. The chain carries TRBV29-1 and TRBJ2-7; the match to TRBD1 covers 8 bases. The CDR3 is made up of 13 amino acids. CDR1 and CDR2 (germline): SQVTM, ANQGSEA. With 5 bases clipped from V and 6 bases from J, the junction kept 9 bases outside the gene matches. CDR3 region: CSVSETGVGEQYF. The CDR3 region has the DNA TGCAGCGTTTCGGAGACAGGGGTGGGCGAGCAGTACTTC.

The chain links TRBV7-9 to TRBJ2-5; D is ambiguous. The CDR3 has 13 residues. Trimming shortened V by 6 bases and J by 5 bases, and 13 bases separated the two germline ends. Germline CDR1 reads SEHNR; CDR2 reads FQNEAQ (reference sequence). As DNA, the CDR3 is TGTGCCAGCAGTCCTGACTGGCGGGAGACCCAGTACTTC. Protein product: CASSPDWRETQYF.

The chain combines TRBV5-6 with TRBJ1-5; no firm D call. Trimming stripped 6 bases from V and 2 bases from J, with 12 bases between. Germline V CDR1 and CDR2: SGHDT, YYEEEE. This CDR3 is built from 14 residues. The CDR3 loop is CASILWGGNQPQHF. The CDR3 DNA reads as TGTGCCAGCATCCTCTGGGGTGGCAATCAGCCCCAGCATTTT.

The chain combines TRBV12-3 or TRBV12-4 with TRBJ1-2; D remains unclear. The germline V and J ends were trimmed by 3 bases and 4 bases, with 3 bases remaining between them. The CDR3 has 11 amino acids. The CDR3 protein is CASSFGYGYTF. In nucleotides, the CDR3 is TGTGCCAGCAGTTTTGGCTATGGCTACACCTTC.

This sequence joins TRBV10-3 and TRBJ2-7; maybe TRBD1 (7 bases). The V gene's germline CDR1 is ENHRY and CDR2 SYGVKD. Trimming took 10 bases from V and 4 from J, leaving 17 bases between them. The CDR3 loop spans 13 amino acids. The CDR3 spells CATLGGQSYEQYV. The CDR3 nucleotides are TGTGCCACTCTCGGGGGACAGAGTTACGAGCAGTACGTC.

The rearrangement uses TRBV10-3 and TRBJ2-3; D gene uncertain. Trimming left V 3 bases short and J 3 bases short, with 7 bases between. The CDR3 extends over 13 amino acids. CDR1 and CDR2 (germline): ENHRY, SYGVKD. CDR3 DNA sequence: TGTGCCATCAGTGATTGGGGAACAGATACGCAGTATTTT. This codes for CAISDWGTDTQYF.